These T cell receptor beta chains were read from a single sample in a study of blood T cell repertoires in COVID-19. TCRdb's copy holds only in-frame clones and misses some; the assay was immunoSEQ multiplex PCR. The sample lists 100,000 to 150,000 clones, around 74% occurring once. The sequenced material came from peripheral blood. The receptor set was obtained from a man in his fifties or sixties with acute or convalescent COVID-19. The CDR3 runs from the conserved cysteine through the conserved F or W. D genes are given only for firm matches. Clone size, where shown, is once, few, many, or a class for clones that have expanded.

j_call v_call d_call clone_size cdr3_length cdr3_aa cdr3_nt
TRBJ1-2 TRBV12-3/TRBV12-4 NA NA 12 CASSFFGEGYTF TGTGCCAGCAGTTTTTTCGGTGAAGGCTACACCTTC
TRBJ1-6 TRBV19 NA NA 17 CASSLLQGGSYNSPLHF TGTGCCAGTAGTCTGCTTCAAGGGGGCTCCTATAATTCACCCCTCCACTTT
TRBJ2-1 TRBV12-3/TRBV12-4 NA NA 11 CASSFFDEQFF TGTGCCAGCAGTTTCTTCGATGAGCAGTTCTTC
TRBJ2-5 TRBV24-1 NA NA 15 CATSVAGPPQETQYF TGTGCCACCAGTGTAGCAGGGCCCCCCCAGGAGACCCAGTACTTC
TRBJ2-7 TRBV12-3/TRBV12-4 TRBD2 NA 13 CASRLAGGGEQYF TGTGCCTCCCGACTAGCGGGAGGTGGTGAGCAGTACTTC
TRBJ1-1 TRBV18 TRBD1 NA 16 CASSPPTGGTNTEAFF TGTGCCAGCTCACCACCTACAGGGGGAACGAACACTGAAGCTTTCTTT
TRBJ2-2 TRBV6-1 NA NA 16 CASSVIGVSGTGELFF TGTGCCAGCAGTGTCATCGGAGTTTCGGGCACCGGGGAGCTGTTTTTT
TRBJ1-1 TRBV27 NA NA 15 CASSRGGALDTEAFF TGTGCCAGCAGTAGGGGGGGGGCCTTAGACACTGAAGCTTTCTTT
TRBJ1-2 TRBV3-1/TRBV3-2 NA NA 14 CASSPPDSFYGYTF TGTGCCAGCAGCCCCCCGGACAGCTTCTATGGCTACACCTTC
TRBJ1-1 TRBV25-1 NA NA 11 CATGEFTEAFF TGTGCCACCGGGGAGTTCACTGAAGCTTTCTTT
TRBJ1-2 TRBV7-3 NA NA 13 CASSPPGSYGYTF TGTGCCAGCAGCCCCCCAGGGTCCTATGGCTACACCTTC
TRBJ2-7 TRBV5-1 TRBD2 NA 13 CASRRLAGDNPHF TGCGCCAGCAGAAGACTAGCGGGAGATAATCCGCACTTC
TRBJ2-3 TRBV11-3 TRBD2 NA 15 CASREGAGVTDTQYF TGTGCCAGCAGGGAGGGAGCGGGAGTTACAGATACGCAGTATTTT
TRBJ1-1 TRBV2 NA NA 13 CASSDRGNTEAFF TGTGCCAGCAGTGACAGGGGAAACACTGAAGCTTTCTTT
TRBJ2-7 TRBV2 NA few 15 CASTDPGQITYEQYF TGTGCCAGCACAGACCCCGGACAGATTACCTACGAGCAGTACTTC
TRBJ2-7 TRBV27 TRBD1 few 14 CASSITGGKDEQYF TGTGCCAGCAGTATTACAGGGGGCAAGGACGAGCAGTACTTC
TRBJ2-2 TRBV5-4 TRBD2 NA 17 CASSLARGGGNTGELFF TGTGCCAGCAGCTTGGCCCGGGGCGGGGGGAACACCGGGGAGCTGTTTTTT
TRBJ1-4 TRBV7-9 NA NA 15 CASSLARGAGEKLFF TGTGCCAGCAGCTTAGCTCGGGGGGCAGGGGAAAAACTGTTTTTT
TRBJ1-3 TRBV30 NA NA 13 CAWSVPSGNTIYF TGTGCCTGGAGTGTTCCATCTGGAAACACCATATATTTT
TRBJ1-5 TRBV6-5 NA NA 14 CASKAETGNQPQHF TGTGCCAGCAAAGCCGAGACAGGCAATCAGCCCCAGCATTTT
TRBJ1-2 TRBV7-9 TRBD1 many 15 CASSLGTGPVYGYTF TGTGCCAGCAGCTTAGGGACAGGACCCGTCTATGGCTACACCTTC
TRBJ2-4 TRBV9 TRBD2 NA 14 CASSVVGSGSIQYF TGTGCCAGCAGCGTAGTGGGTAGCGGGAGCATTCAGTACTTC
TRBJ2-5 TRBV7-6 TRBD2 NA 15 CASSSSGGKGETQYF TGTGCCAGCAGCTCGAGCGGGGGCAAAGGAGAGACCCAGTACTTC
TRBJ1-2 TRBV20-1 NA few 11 CSAKYLGGYTF TGCAGTGCTAAATATTTGGGCGGCTACACCTTC
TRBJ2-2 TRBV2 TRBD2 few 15 CASRLGLAGTGELFF TGTGCCAGCAGGCTGGGACTAGCGGGCACCGGGGAGCTGTTTTTT
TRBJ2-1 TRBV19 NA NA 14 CASSTERVNNEQFF TGTGCCAGTAGTACAGAGCGGGTAAACAATGAGCAGTTCTTC
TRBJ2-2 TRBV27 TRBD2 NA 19 CASLPPGLAGGSNTGELFF TGTGCCAGCCTACCCCCAGGGCTAGCGGGGGGCTCGAACACCGGGGAGCTGTTTTTT
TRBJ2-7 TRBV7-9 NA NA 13 CASSFSDSNEQYF TGTGCCAGCAGCTTTTCGGACAGTAATGAGCAGTACTTC
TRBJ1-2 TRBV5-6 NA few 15 CASSLESVFGYGYTF TGTGCCAGCAGCTTGGAAAGCGTATTCGGCTATGGCTACACCTTC
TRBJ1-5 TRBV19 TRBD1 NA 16 CASSISGTGFNQPQHF TGTGCCAGTAGTATCTCCGGGACAGGTTTCAATCAGCCCCAGCATTTT
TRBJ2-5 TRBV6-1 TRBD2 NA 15 CASSETGRALETQYF TGTGCCAGCAGTGAAACCGGGAGGGCCTTGGAGACCCAGTACTTC
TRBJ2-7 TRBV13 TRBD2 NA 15 CASSLKLAGVYEQYF TGTGCCAGCAGCTTGAAACTAGCGGGAGTCTACGAGCAGTACTTC
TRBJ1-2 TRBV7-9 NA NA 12 CASSLQGYGYTF TGTGCCAGCAGCTTACAGGGCTATGGCTACACCTTC
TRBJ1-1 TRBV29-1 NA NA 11 CSVQSGGEAFF TGCAGCGTCCAATCCGGGGGAGAAGCTTTCTTT
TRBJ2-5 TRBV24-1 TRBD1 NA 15 CATSDGQGSRKTQYF TGTGCCACCAGTGATGGACAGGGGTCCAGGAAGACCCAGTACTTC
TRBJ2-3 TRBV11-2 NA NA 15 CASSLGPQSTDTQYF TGTGCCAGCAGCTTAGGCCCTCAGAGCACAGATACGCAGTATTTT
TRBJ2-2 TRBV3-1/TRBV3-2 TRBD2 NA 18 CASSPTGLAGIYTGELFF TGTGCCAGCAGCCCCACTGGACTAGCGGGGATTTACACCGGGGAGCTGTTTTTT
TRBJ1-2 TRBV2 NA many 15 CASSEVVRVVGGYTF TGTGCCAGCAGTGAAGTTGTCAGGGTTGTAGGCGGCTACACCTTC
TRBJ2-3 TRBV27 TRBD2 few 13 CASGGGSTDTQYF TGTGCCAGCGGGGGGGGAAGCACAGATACGCAGTATTTT
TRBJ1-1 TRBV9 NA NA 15 CASSVTPQGTTEAFF TGTGCCAGCAGCGTAACTCCACAGGGAACCACTGAAGCTTTCTTT
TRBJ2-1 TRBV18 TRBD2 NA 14 CASSPGLADNEQFF TGTGCCAGCTCACCCGGACTAGCGGACAATGAGCAGTTCTTC
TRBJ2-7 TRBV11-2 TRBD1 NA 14 CASRPTGTGGEQYF TGTGCCAGCAGGCCAACCGGGACAGGGGGAGAGCAGTACTTC
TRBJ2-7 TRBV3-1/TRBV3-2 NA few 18 CASSRPGVGGPNSYEQYF TGTGCCAGCAGCCGCCCGGGCGTGGGGGGACCTAACTCCTACGAGCAGTACTTC
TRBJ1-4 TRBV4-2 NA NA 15 CASSQVGTLGEKLFF TGTGCCAGCAGCCAAGTGGGTACACTCGGGGAAAAACTGTTTTTT
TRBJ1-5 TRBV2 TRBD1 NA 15 CASSARQGFYQPQHF TGTGCCAGCAGTGCTCGACAGGGGTTTTATCAGCCCCAGCATTTT
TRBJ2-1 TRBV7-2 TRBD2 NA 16 CASSRPGAGASYEQFF TGTGCCAGCAGCCGGCCGGGAGCGGGAGCTTCCTATGAGCAGTTCTTC
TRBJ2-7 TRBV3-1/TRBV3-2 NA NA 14 CASSPSIGFYEQYF TGTGCCAGCAGCCCAAGTATCGGTTTCTACGAGCAGTACTTC
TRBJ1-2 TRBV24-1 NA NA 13 CATSDSLNYGYTF TGTGCCACCAGTGACAGTCTCAACTATGGCTACACCTTC
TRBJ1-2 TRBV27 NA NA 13 CASSFRSGDGYTF TGTGCCAGCAGTTTTCGGTCAGGGGATGGCTACACCTTC
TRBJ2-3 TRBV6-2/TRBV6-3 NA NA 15 CASSRSGHTTDTQYF TGTGCCAGCAGTCGTTCGGGACATACCACAGATACGCAGTATTTT
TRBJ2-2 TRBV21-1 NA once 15 CASSNRGANTGELFF TGTGCCAGCAGCAATAGGGGTGCGAACACCGGGGAGCTGTTTTTT
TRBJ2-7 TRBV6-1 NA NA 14 CASSDPSGSDEQYF TGTGCCAGCAGTGACCCCTCCGGGAGCGACGAGCAGTACTTC
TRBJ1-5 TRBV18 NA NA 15 CASSPSSGINQPQHF TGTGCCAGCTCACCCTCGTCCGGGATCAATCAGCCCCAGCATTTT
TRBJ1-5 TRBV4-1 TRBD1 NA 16 CASSQDLDRGHQPQHF TGCGCCAGCAGCCAAGATTTGGACAGGGGACATCAGCCCCAGCATTTT
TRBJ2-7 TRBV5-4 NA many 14 CASSLAGRRGEQYF TGTGCCAGCAGCTTGGCCGGACGCCGGGGCGAGCAGTACTTC
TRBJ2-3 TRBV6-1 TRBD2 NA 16 CASSELGLAGTDTQYF TGTGCCAGCAGCGAACTGGGACTAGCCGGGACAGATACGCAGTATTTT
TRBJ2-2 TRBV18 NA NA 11 CASSETGELFF TGTGCCAGCTCAGAGACCGGGGAGCTGTTTTTT
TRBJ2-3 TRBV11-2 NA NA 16 CASSLGVAVHTDTQYF TGTGCCAGCAGCTTAGGTGTAGCGGTCCACACAGATACGCAGTATTTT
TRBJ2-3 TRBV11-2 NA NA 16 CASSLDGVQVTDTQYF TGTGCCAGCAGCTTAGACGGGGTTCAGGTCACAGATACGCAGTATTTT